These 19 T cell receptor beta chains were sequenced from one sample in a study of blood T cell repertoires in COVID-19. Sequenced by immunoSEQ multiplex PCR; TCRdb stores in-frame clones only, minus some. The data hold about 97,000 clones, with approximately 86% observed a single time. The specimen was peripheral blood. The receptors derive from a woman in her forties or fifties with COVID-19, enrolled during active disease.

This chain joins TRBV12-3 or TRBV12-4 and TRBJ2-1, with a weak D call TRBD2 (7 bases). Trimming left V 8 bases short and J 7 bases short, with 9 bases between. This CDR3 contains 11 residues. The CDR3 bases are TGTGCCAGCGGGAGGGGGAATGAGCAGTTCTTC. It encodes CASGRGNEQFF.

CDR3 nucleotides: TGTGCCAGCACCGAGGGGGACAGGGTCGAGACCCAGTACTTC. It encodes CASTEGDRVETQYF. This chain connects TRBV2 to TRBJ2-5; 9 bases are a match to TRBD1. The germline gives CDR1 SNHLY, CDR2 FYNNEI. CDR3 length equals 14 residues. Trimming cost V 7 bases and J 5 bases; bases outside gene matches: 8. The full variable domain, rest sourced from reference TRBV2 and TRBJ2-5, is EPEVTQTPSHQVTQMGQEVILRCVPISNHLYFYWYRQILGQKVEFLVSFYNNEISEKSEIFDDQFSVERPDGSNFTLKIRSTKLEDSAMYFCASTEGDRVETQYFGPGTRLLVL.

This rearrangement joins TRBV4-1 to TRBJ2-1; possible D gene TRBD2, 5 bases. Germline V gene lookup returns CDR1 MGHRA and CDR2 YSYEKL. V lost 0 bases and J 1 base, leaving 10 bases between the germline ends. The CDR3 extends over 16 amino acids. Here the CDR3 reads CASSQDRGVSYNEQFF. The CDR3 region has the DNA TGCGCCAGCAGCCAAGATCGGGGAGTATCCTACAATGAGCAGTTCTTC.

The chain uses TRBV6-6 and TRBJ1-2, with 8 bases matching TRBD1. The CDR3 is made up of 14 amino acids. Trimming took 4 bases from V and 6 from J; bases not matched to a gene: 7. The V gene's germline CDR1 is MNHNY and CDR2 SVGAGI (reference sequence). The CDR3 DNA follows: TGTGCCAGCAGTTCGCAGACAGGGGTGGATGGCTACACCTTC. Translated, it gives CASSSQTGVDGYTF.

V gene TRBV27 combines with J gene TRBJ2-7, with no clear D. This CDR3 has 13 amino acids. Trimming left V 3 bases short and J 3 bases short, with 9 bases between. The germline gives CDR1 MNHEY, CDR2 SMNVEV (reference sequence). The CDR3 DNA reads TGTGCCAGCAGTTTGTCCCCTTTCTACGAGCAGTACTTC. Protein product: CASSLSPFYEQYF.

V and J are TRBV6-5 and TRBJ1-1; 8 bases line up with TRBD1. Germline lookup yields CDR1 MNHEY and CDR2 SVGAGI. This CDR3 has 14 amino acids. V was pared by 6 bases and J by 4 bases, with 7 bases of the junction left unmatched. CDR3 residues: CASRPRTGPTEAFF. CDR3 coding DNA: TGTGCCAGCAGACCCAGGACAGGGCCCACTGAAGCTTTCTTT.

The chain's CDR3 is CASSLQGARETQYF. CDR3 DNA sequence: TGCGCCAGCAGCTTACAGGGGGCGAGAGAGACCCAGTACTTC. The chain joins TRBV5-1 to TRBJ2-5; 9 bases are shared with TRBD1. The CDR3 spans 14 residues. Per germline, CDR1 SGHRS and CDR2 YFSETQ. V dropped 2 bases and J dropped 4; count of bases not matched to a gene: 3. Filled out from reference TRBV5-1 and TRBJ2-5, the complete variable domain reads KAGVTQTPRYLIKTRGQQVTLSCSPISGHRSVSWYQQTPGQGLQFLFEYFSETQRNKGNFPGRFSGRQFSNSRSEMNVSTLELGDSALYLCASSLQGARETQYFGPGTRLLVL.

The chain employs TRBV2 and TRBJ1-2; 8 nucleotides agree with TRBD1. The CDR3 extends over 14 amino acids. Germline CDR1 and CDR2: SNHLY and FYNNEI. V lost 3 bases and J lost 3; bases outside the gene matches: 3. CDR3: CASSEQGADYGYTF. For the CDR3, the DNA is TGTGCCAGCAGTGAGCAGGGGGCTGACTATGGCTACACCTTC.

This chain links TRBV6-1 with TRBJ1-6; D gene unclear. The CDR3 loop spans 15 amino acids. Trimming removed 1 base at V and 7 bases at J, with 11 bases between. Germline values: CDR1 MNHNS, CDR2 SASEGT. CDR3 loop: CASSEEEGRNSPLHF. The CDR3 coding sequence is TGTGCCAGCAGTGAAGAGGAGGGAAGGAATTCACCCCTCCACTTT.

V usage is TRBV9 and J usage is TRBJ2-7; TRBD1 aligns across 8 bases. Germline CDR1 and CDR2: SGDLS and YYNGEE. This CDR3 spans 15 amino acids. V lost 0 bases and J lost 7; bases outside the gene matches: 9. CDR3 sequence reads: CASSVGDRPSEEQYF. As DNA, the CDR3 is TGTGCCAGCAGCGTAGGGGACAGGCCCTCGGAGGAGCAGTACTTC.

This clone was recorded once. This chain uses TRBV9 with TRBJ1-1; 9 positions agree with TRBD1. The CDR3 spans 17 residues. CDR1 and CDR2 (germline): SGDLS, YYNGEE. Trimming took 4 bases from V and 3 from J; bases not matched to a gene: 13. For the CDR3, the DNA is TGTGCCAGCAGCAAACCGGGACAGGGTTCGTGGGACACTGAAGCTTTCTTT. This encodes CASSKPGQGSWDTEAFF.

The chain couples TRBV4-2 to TRBJ2-3; D is unresolved. Germline V gene data show CDR1 as LGHNA and CDR2 as YNFKEQ. V lost 4 bases and J 1 base, leaving 6 bases between the germline ends. This CDR3 is 13 amino acids long. The CDR3 spells CASSPLGTDTQYF. CDR3 coding DNA: TGTGCCAGCAGCCCTCTAGGCACAGATACGCAGTATTTT.

This clone has just a few counts. At one of its ends the junction is not consistent with the germline gene, which may arise from a read error. The chain combines TRBV7-7 with TRBJ2-2, with 10 bases identical to TRBD2. CDR1 and CDR2 from the germline V gene are SSHAT and FNYEAQ (reference sequence). CDR3 size: 19 residues. CDR3 in DNA: TGTGCTAGCAGCTTCGGGGCTAGCGGGGGACCTCCGAGCACCGGGGAGCTGTTTTTT. Translation gives CASSFGASGGPPSTGELFF.

V and J are TRBV7-6 and TRBJ2-7; TRBD1 matches at 8 bases. V was pared by 0 bases and J by 2 bases, with 3 bases of the junction left unmatched. Germline V gene sequence: CDR1 SGHVS, CDR2 FNYEAQ. This CDR3 region has 15 residues. The CDR3 protein is CASSLAAGGPYEQYF. For the CDR3, the DNA is TGTGCCAGCAGCTTAGCGGCAGGGGGCCCCTACGAGCAGTACTTC.

This clone has just one count. This sequence joins TRBV10-2 and TRBJ2-7; a weak D match, TRBD2 (6 bases). The length of the CDR3 is 16 residues. Germline lookup yields CDR1 WSHSY and CDR2 SAAADI. Trimming took off 3 bases at V and 0 bases at J, with 15 bases between the two ends. DNA of the CDR3: TGCGCCAGCAGTGATCAAAGGGCGGGACCCTCCTACGAGCAGTACTTC. It encodes CASSDQRAGPSYEQYF.

The rearrangement links TRBV10-3 to TRBJ2-1; tentatively, D is TRBD2 (6 bases). Trimming took 0 bases from V and 2 from J, leaving 8 bases between them. Germline V lookup: CDR1 ENHRY, CDR2 SYGVKD. The CDR3 runs to 15 residues. CDR3 region: CAISESGEAYNEQFF. The DNA for the CDR3 is TGTGCCATCAGTGAGTCAGGGGAGGCCTACAATGAGCAGTTCTTC.

A single count supports this clone. The chain couples TRBV7-3 to TRBJ2-5, with 11 bases lining up with TRBD1. Per the germline V gene, CDR1 is SGHTA and CDR2 is FQGTGA. CDR3 length: 16 amino acids. The junction had 3 bases not matched to a gene; V was cut back by 1 base and J by 2 bases. The CDR3: CASSLRTGGWQETQYF. The CDR3 coding sequence is TGTGCCAGCAGCTTAAGGACAGGGGGCTGGCAAGAGACCCAGTACTTC.

This clone has more than one count but fewer than ten. V gene TRBV7-9 combines with J gene TRBJ1-2; D call uncertain. The V end was cut by 5 bases, the J end by 7 bases, with 14 bases between. The CDR3 contains 13 residues. Germline V gives CDR1 SEHNR, CDR2 FQNEAQ (reference sequence). The CDR3: CASSVSTSGGYTF. The DNA for the CDR3 is TGTGCCAGCAGCGTATCCACTTCGGGTGGCTACACCTTC.

The chain has TRBV24-1 and TRBJ1-2; D perhaps matches TRBD1 (5 bases). Trimming took 4 bases from V and 6 from J, leaving 11 bases between them. This CDR3 region has 13 residues. Germline V gene sequence: CDR1 KGHDR, CDR2 SFDVKD. CDR3 bases: TGTGCCACCAGTGAAGGGGAAGGAGATGGCTACACCTTC. As protein: CATSEGEGDGYTF.